Below, one T cell receptor (beta chain) is given with its context. This clonotype was counted a few times. The antigen it recognizes is unknown. Base qualities are not recorded, but no much larger clone differs from it by a single base. Every donor was a healthy Caucasian. The twin cohort comprised three pairs of female monozygotic twins, all aged roughly 18 to 30 years. CD4+ and CD8+ T cell populations were isolated with positive isolation kits from Invitrogen. The sample originates from a study of identical twins listed by TCRdb under 2016. As for the study more broadly: To test whether fetal clonotypes persist, the study used deep sequencing on TCR alpha and beta repertoires from monozygotic twins, unrelated adults of various ages, and cord blood. To rule out contamination, replicate twin experiments were performed at different times with different library preparation protocols.

Clipping removes 4 bases from V and 5 bases from J, with 5 as the unmatched junction base count. The germline V gene sets CDR1 to SQVTM and CDR2 to ANQGSEA. The CDR3 sequence holds 13 residues, the cysteine and phenylalanine included. CDR3 DNA is the only sequence kept; it has 39 bases, read in frame from the first base. General findings and caveats noted by the study authors: Out-of-frame TCR alpha sharing in monozygotic twins was systematically underestimated by recombination models, whereas sharing between unrelated individuals was in agreement with the recombination models. Invariant T cells such as MAIT and iNKT could partly confound zero-insertion analyses, though diverse VJ usage argued against this for most clonotypes. A weaker excess of twin sharing was found in beta out-of-frame sequences because the signal-to-noise ratio was lowered by fewer shared sequences. Fewer insertions were carried by abundant cord blood beta clonotypes, a similar but weaker trend appeared in young adult naive repertoires, and no such trend appeared in memory repertoires. Because the same donors could not be followed over many years, the conclusions depended on cross-sectional statistical analysis. Out-of-frame TCR alpha sequences shared between twins showed an excess of low generation-probability sequences compared with coincidental sharing between unrelated individuals.

Libraries were prepared through 5' RACE. The sequencer listed for this sample is Illumina HiSeq 2000. A universal primer binding site was added through template switching, and the final cDNA carried a unique molecular identifier so that TCR cDNA molecules could be counted accurately. First-strand cDNA for TCR alpha and beta chains was synthesized from specific primers in the conserved constant-segment region. To control for contamination, each cDNA library was double barcoded with a SMART-Mk sample barcode plus Illumina barcodes. TruSeq adapter sequences, together with Illumina sample barcodes, were added in two successive PCR steps. Sequencing of the TCR alpha and beta cDNA libraries was done on the Illumina HiSeq platform using custom primers. In the authors' own workflow: Unique molecular identifiers were extracted from raw reads with MiGEC, and CDR3 positions were determined with MiXCR. Recombination models were inferred per individual with the repgenHMM and IGoR tools using an EM algorithm. The analysis of shared clonotypes was done with the tcR package in R, with sharing normalized by the product of cloneset sizes. To study raw recombination without the effects of thymic and clonal selection, out-of-frame nonproductive sequences were analyzed. Using fastp at Q25 and MiXCR, TCRdb reprocessed the public reads and kept productive beta chains. When rows share a CDR3 protein, they turn into one entry using the most common DNA and genes. TCRdb's processing, not the authors', yielded these V and J calls. This sample gives fewer than 500,000 distinct CDR3 sequences in total; roughly a quarter of them show up just once. Roughly 3% of the sample is held by the ten biggest clonotypes.

This same sample was also part of a study on T cells expressing NK-cell markers. That second report states: TCR beta-chain repertoires were profiled in sorted CD3+CD56+NKG2C+, CD3+CD56+NKG2C- and CD3+CD56-NKG2C+ T-cell subsets from about 8 donors. Among the eight sequenced donors, only one was HCMV-seronegative, while the other seven were HCMV-seropositive. To restrict sorting to alphabetaTCR-expressing T cells, an anti-gammadeltaTCR antibody was added in several experiments. For five or six donors, the dominant CD3+CD56+NKG2C+ clonotypes were among the top 10 CD8+ clonotypes and accounted for 1.0-7.0% of CD8+ T cells. Those dominant clonotypes were again the most abundant among CD3+CD56-NKG2C+ cells in a few donors, at about 28.3-65%. It remained unclear whether the expanded NKG2C-expressing T cell clones were specific for HCMV antigens. All eight donors whose samples were sequenced were randomly selected healthy volunteers, three of them men and five women. HCMV serostatus was determined by detecting HCMV-specific IgG in serum with a commercial ELISA kit. MIGEC handled demultiplexing of the reads and grouping by UMI, while MiTCR was used to assemble and quantify clonotypes. To exclude erroneous sequences, only TCR cDNA sequences supported by at least two reads were retained. Downstream repertoire analysis used the tcR package, and clonotypes were matched across fractions by CDR3 nucleotide sequence plus V segment. VDJmatch was used to annotate antigen specificity against VDJdb, with one amino acid substitution allowed in CDR3.

The clonotype was recovered from a woman aged 18-35 years in good health. Sequencing input: CD4+ T cells sorted from blood. In this chain, TRBV29-1 is recombined with TRBJ2-7; 10 bases in between match TRBD2. The CDR3 protein sequence reads: CSVGAGGPDEQYF. DNA sequence: TGCAGCGTTGGAGCGGGAGGGCCAGACGAGCAGTACTTC.